Listed below are T cell receptor beta chains from one sample, sequenced in a study of T cell changes during pregnancy in multiple sclerosis. Produced via immunoSEQ multiplex PCR; TCRdb's table is partial and in-frame only. The table has 57,000 or so clones, roughly 90% seen once. Specimen: peripheral blood, collected after pregnancy. These receptors were collected from a female donor in good health, enrolled as a control in a pregnancy study. CDR3s include the opening cysteine and the closing phenylalanine or tryptophan. The D gene is left open where the match is weak. The listing skips clone size in some rows; elsewhere it reads once, few, many or a size class.

>TRBD2|TRBV6-5|.|TRBJ2-1
CASSYMAGAVLNEQFF
TGTGCCAGCAGTTACATGGCGGGAGCAGTTTTGAATGAGCAGTTCTTC
>.|TRBV21-1|few|TRBJ1-1
CASSKRQTNTEAFF
TGTGCCAGCAGCAAAAGACAGACGAACACTGAAGCTTTCTTT
>TRBD1|TRBV11-1|.|TRBJ1-4
CASSSGQGIGEKLFF
TGTGCCAGCAGCTCCGGACAGGGGATAGGCGAAAAACTGTTTTTT
>.|TRBV5-6|.|TRBJ1-1
CASSPGFYSNTEAFF
TGTGCCAGCAGCCCCGGGTTCTACTCGAACACTGAAGCTTTCTTT
>TRBD2|TRBV2|.|TRBJ2-1
CASSRITSSGGGYEQFF
TGTGCCAGCAGTCGTATCACATCTAGCGGGGGGGGCTATGAGCAGTTCTTC
>TRBD1|TRBV19|.|TRBJ1-1
CASSPLSGQGNTEAFF
TGTGCCAGTAGTCCACTCTCGGGACAGGGTAACACTGAAGCTTTCTTT
>TRBD1|TRBV5-1|.|TRBJ2-5
CASSSTGGQETQYF
TGCGCCAGCAGCTCGACAGGGGGTCAAGAGACCCAGTACTTC
>.|TRBV7-2|.|TRBJ2-5
CASSRFPRGRGETQYF
TGTGCCAGCAGCCGGTTCCCCAGGGGAAGGGGAGAGACCCAGTACTTC
>TRBD1|TRBV6-5|.|TRBJ1-1
CASSLFSGGVEAFF
TGTGCCAGCAGTTTATTCTCAGGGGGCGTTGAAGCTTTCTTT
>.|TRBV19|.|TRBJ1-4
CASILNEKLFF
TGTGCCAGTATTCTGAATGAAAAACTGTTTTTT
>TRBD1|TRBV6-5|.|TRBJ1-5
CASSLRQGYQPQHF
TGTGCCAGCAGTTTGCGACAGGGCTATCAGCCCCAGCATTTT
>TRBD1|TRBV2|.|TRBJ2-3
CASRTGGTDTQYF
TGTGCCAGCAGGACAGGGGGCACAGATACGCAGTATTTT
>.|TRBV11-3|.|TRBJ2-3
CASSRTPLFGGGGDTQYF
TGTGCCAGCAGCCGAACCCCATTATTTGGGGGAGGTGGGGATACGCAGTATTTT
>.|TRBV4-1|.|TRBJ2-7
CASSQDLYEQYF
TGCGCCAGCAGCCAAGACTTATACGAGCAGTACTTC
>.|TRBV19|once|TRBJ1-4
CASSILPRTGSNEKLFF
TGTGCCAGTAGTATTCTTCCTCGAACAGGGAGTAATGAAAAACTGTTTTTT
>.|TRBV27|once|TRBJ2-1
CASSPNPRREQFF
TGTGCCAGCAGCCCAAACCCTAGACGAGAGCAGTTCTTC
>TRBD1|TRBV5-6|.|TRBJ1-5
CASSLRTGANQPQHF
TGTGCCAGCAGCTTGCGGACAGGCGCTAATCAGCCCCAGCATTTT
>TRBD1|TRBV6-6|.|TRBJ1-6
CASSRDRFYSPLHF
TGTGCCAGCAGTAGGGACAGGTTCTATTCACCCCTCCACTTT
>.|TRBV2|.|TRBJ2-3
CASSEAWGAGDTQYF
TGTGCCAGCAGTGAAGCGTGGGGAGCGGGAGATACGCAGTATTTT
>TRBD1|TRBV7-8|.|TRBJ1-5
CASSPGTGTGQPQHF
TGTGCCAGCAGCCCTGGGACAGGGACAGGTCAGCCCCAGCATTTT
>.|TRBV5-1|.|TRBJ1-1
CASSLELASEAFF
TGCGCCAGCAGCTTGGAGTTAGCTTCTGAAGCTTTCTTT